The rows below give T cell receptor beta chains drawn from one sample of a study of T cell responses to AZD1222 COVID-19 vaccine. Clones were sequenced by immunoSEQ multiplex PCR, and TCRdb holds only the in-frame ones, with some missing. The sample yields around 150,000 clones, approximately 88% seen once. Sequencing used peripheral blood, obtained on day 0 of AZD1222 vaccination. Every receptor here comes from an adult in good health. CDR3s include the opening cysteine and the closing phenylalanine or tryptophan. Each record gives: clone size, J gene, V gene, CDR3 protein. Rows may omit the clone size; those that give it use once, few, many or a size class.

once TRBJ1-2 TRBV14 CASSPTQGLGYTF
- TRBJ2-3 TRBV6-5 CASGYGPTEADTQYF
once TRBJ1-1 TRBV30 CAWRREGKAFF
- TRBJ2-3 TRBV10-3 CAIKPGLAGGDTQYF
- TRBJ1-2 TRBV27 CASSSYLTGTSGHGYTF
- TRBJ2-1 TRBV6-5 CASALERGIYNEQFF
- TRBJ1-1 TRBV30 CAWGKGGTEAFF
- TRBJ2-7 TRBV19 CASSGGARVYEQYF
- TRBJ1-5 TRBV12-1 CASSEDRYYSNQPQHF
- TRBJ1-5 TRBV29-1 CSVGRDSNQPQHF
- TRBJ1-4 TRBV30 CAWRRFGQGNEKLFF
few TRBJ1-5 TRBV27 CASSYSGKSNQPQHF
- TRBJ2-3 TRBV30 CAWSVKGVDTQYF
- TRBJ1-2 TRBV6-5 CASSYSTVPGSGYTF
- TRBJ2-5 TRBV2 CASRRRGTRDSETQYF
- TRBJ2-3 TRBV28 CASSRQVADTQYF
- TRBJ2-7 TRBV5-4 CASSLHEGAQYEQYF
- TRBJ1-3 TRBV5-1 CASSLGEGRSTGNTIYF
once TRBJ1-1 TRBV19 CASSMGGNTEAFF
- TRBJ1-2 TRBV18 CASSREVDYGYTF
- TRBJ2-1 TRBV27 CASSLYTGSSYNEQFF
- TRBJ1-1 TRBV6-4 CASSPGVIGFTEAFF
- TRBJ2-1 TRBV27 CASSFSGRPGSEQFF
- TRBJ2-7 TRBV27 CASSLTRRGLSYEQYF
- TRBJ1-5 TRBV28 CASSPQTGGGNQPQHF
- TRBJ2-7 TRBV7-8 CASRRAQNSYEQYF
- TRBJ2-7 TRBV27 CASSPGAGASYEQYF
- TRBJ2-1 TRBV27 CASSPTSPLVSINEQFF
- TRBJ2-1 TRBV7-9 CASSFSWAEDYNEQFF
- TRBJ1-1 TRBV11-1 CASEGEGNTEAFF
- TRBJ2-1 TRBV4-1 CASSREPTSGRGNEQFF
- TRBJ2-7 TRBV5-1 CASSLVREGYEQYF
- TRBJ1-5 TRBV19 CASSSGQGVDQPQHF
- TRBJ2-3 TRBV27 CASSYRQAQTDTQYF
- TRBJ2-1 TRBV6-4 CASSVWDSSYNEQFF
- TRBJ1-5 TRBV24-1 CATSDGTGATNQPQHF
- TRBJ2-3 TRBV5-1 CASSPRRTITDTQYF
- TRBJ2-1 TRBV28 CASSPRLAGGNEQFF
few TRBJ2-1 TRBV25-1 CASNGGWGEQFF
- TRBJ2-3 TRBV7-8 CASSPQTTGDTQYF
many TRBJ1-2 TRBV28 CASSLWDLNYGYTF
- TRBJ1-1 TRBV19 CASSIVPGSDTEAFF
- TRBJ2-2 TRBV28 CASSPGGKRERVGELFF
- TRBJ1-2 TRBV6-2/TRBV6-3 CASSYSAGERGYTF
- TRBJ2-3 TRBV5-4 CASSYSTDTQYF
- TRBJ2-1 TRBV2 CASSGSTSGRFSYNEQFF
- TRBJ2-7 TRBV10-3 CAISEYPGSSRSGLYEQYF